The TCR beta chain described here comes from a study of shared clonotypes between healthy human individuals. The germline V gene has CDR1 SQVTM and CDR2 ANQGSEA. V lost 4 bases to trimming and J lost 7 bases, with 16 bases between them. This CDR3 contains 13 residues. Samples underwent the assay at deep level. This table comes from immunoSEQ multiplex PCR, and its TCRdb copy is limited to in-frame clones, with some not included. Here the sample spans about 1.5 million clones, around 98% being singletons. The chain employs TRBV29-1 and TRBJ1-1; D unresolved. The sequencing sample was made of naive CD4+ T cells sorted from blood. The subset denotes: CD45RA+ positively selected. This clonotype was obtained from a man under 40 in good health. The DNA of the CDR3 is TGCAGCGTTGTTAGGCCGTTGACTCATGAAGCTTTCTTT. It specifies CSVVRPLTHEAFF. Supplemented by reference TRBV29-1 and TRBJ1-1, the full variable domain reads SAVISQKPSRDICQRGTSLTIQCQVDSQVTMMFWYRQQPGQSLTLIATANQGSEATYESGFVIDKFPISRPNLTFSTLTVSNMSPEDSSIYLCSVVRPLTHEAFFGQGTRLTVV.